This T cell receptor (beta chain) was recovered during a study of blood T cell repertoires in COVID-19. The repertoire was sequenced with immunoSEQ multiplex PCR; TCRdb's copy has only in-frame clones and lacks some. The sample consists of tens of thousands of clones, approximately 80% of them appearing once. With 5 bases clipped from V and 6 bases from J, the junction kept 6 bases outside the gene matches. The CDR3 has 13 amino acids. Germline V gives CDR1 GTSNPN, CDR2 SVGIG (reference sequence). The chain couples TRBV30 to TRBJ2-2; 7 bases agree with TRBD1. The TCR was taken from a man between 45 and 60 years old with COVID-19, enrolled during active disease. The sample comprised peripheral blood. CDR3 residues: CAWGQTGAGELFF. In DNA form, the CDR3 reads TGTGCCTGGGGGCAAACAGGGGCCGGGGAGCTGTTTTTT.